The 26 T cell receptor beta chains given below trace back to one sample, sequenced in a study of shared clonotypes between healthy human individuals. Assay used: immunoSEQ multiplex PCR; TCRdb lists only in-frame clones, some missing. The table lists 2,500,000 or so clones, roughly 93% of them singletons. Sequencing input: naive CD4+ T cells from PBMCs. Subset of the sample: CD45RA+ positively selected. The source of these receptors is a man aged 18 to 30 in good health. Some clones in this sample may be carry-over from other donors' samples.

The chain has TRBV4-1 and TRBJ2-7, with 7 nucleotides matching TRBD2. Germline assignment: CDR1 MGHRA and CDR2 YSYEKL. The CDR3 runs 14 residues. Losses at the gene ends were 1 base for V and 5 bases for J; bases not matched to a gene: 5. DNA of the CDR3: TGCGCCAGCAGCCAAGTCAACCGGGGGGACGAGCAGTACTTC. Residues: CASSQVNRGDEQYF.

The chain is built from TRBV7-3 and TRBJ2-6, with 8 bases lining up with TRBD1. Germline V lookup: CDR1 SGHTA, CDR2 FQGTGA. This CDR3 contains 16 residues. J lost 1 base, V lost 5 bases, and 4 bases had no gene match. This CDR3 is CASSQDRASGANVLTF. The CDR3 DNA follows: TGTGCCAGCAGCCAGGACAGGGCGTCTGGGGCCAACGTCCTGACTTTC.

This clone occurred once. Other DNA sequences in the sample encode the same CDR3. In DNA form, the CDR3 reads TGTGCCAGCAGGGGGGGAGAGACCCAGTACTTC. Amino acids: CASRGGETQYF. The chain is built from TRBV11-2 and TRBJ2-5, with D tentatively TRBD2 (6 bases). V lost 6 bases, J lost 4 bases, and 6 bases lay in between. The CDR3 runs to 11 residues. Germline lookup yields CDR1 SGHAT and CDR2 FQNNGV.

The chain employs TRBV5-1 and TRBJ2-1; D unresolved. This CDR3 is 14 amino acids long. Trimming shortened V by 5 bases and J by 8 bases, and 17 bases separated the two germline ends. Germline CDR1 SGHRS, CDR2 YFSETQ. CDR3 loop: CASSGQHRVHEQFF. Here the CDR3 DNA reads TGCGCCAGCAGTGGCCAGCACCGTGTCCATGAGCAGTTCTTC.

The chain joins TRBV4-3 to TRBJ2-7, with TRBD2 matching 9 bases. Germline CDR1 and CDR2: LGHNA and YSLEER. The CDR3 covers 16 residues. J was trimmed by 2 bases and V by 1 base; bases with no gene match: 6. The chain's CDR3 is CASSQVSSGDTYEQYF. CDR3 DNA: TGCGCCAGCAGCCAAGTCTCTAGCGGGGATACCTACGAGCAGTACTTC.

The chain has TRBV11-2 and TRBJ2-7; no definite D call. The V and J ends lost 2 bases and 1 base respectively, with 9 bases between them. Germline loops: CDR1 SGHAT, CDR2 FQNNGV. The CDR3 totals 14 residues. This chain's CDR3 is CASSLKRRSYEQYF. The DNA for the CDR3 is TGTGCCAGCAGCTTAAAGCGTAGATCCTACGAGCAGTACTTC.

The chain links TRBV4-1 to TRBJ2-2; possible D gene TRBD2, 6 bases. Trimming shortened V by 9 bases and J by 0 bases, and 11 bases separated the two germline ends. The CDR3 extends over 14 amino acids. Germline CDR1 MGHRA, CDR2 YSYEKL. CDR3 sequence (DNA): TGCGCCAGTGCGGGACGGTCGAACACCGGGGAGCTGTTTTTT. This encodes CASAGRSNTGELFF.

The J gene is TRBJ2-2, the V gene TRBV12-5; D possibly corresponds to TRBD1 (5 bases). CDR1 and CDR2 from the germline V gene are LGHNT and FRNRAP. The V and J ends lost 6 bases and 6 bases respectively, with 11 bases between them. The CDR3 covers 13 residues. The DNA for the CDR3 is TGTGCTAGTGGGCCGACAGTGGCCGGGGAGCTGTTTTTT. As protein: CASGPTVAGELFF.

The V gene is TRBV19, the J gene TRBJ2-2; D not resolved. The V end lost 7 bases, the J end lost 3 bases, and 9 bases lay between the germline ends. CDR1 and CDR2 from the germline V gene are LNHDA and SQIVND (reference sequence). The CDR3 spans 13 residues. In DNA form, the CDR3 reads TGTGCCAGTACTACGGGCTACACCGGGGAGCTGTTTTTT. Amino acid sequence: CASTTGYTGELFF.

The J gene is TRBJ2-1, the V gene TRBV6-6; unclear D gene. The CDR3 length is 12 residues. Trimming pared 6 bases from V and 7 bases from J, leaving 10 bases between. Germline V gene lookup returns CDR1 MNHNY and CDR2 SVGAGI (reference sequence). CDR3 sequence (DNA): TGTGCCAGCAGCTATAACGGAAATGAGCAGTTCTTC. Encoded protein: CASSYNGNEQFF.

The chain couples TRBV7-3 to TRBJ1-1, with 8 bases matching TRBD1. V lost 2 bases, J lost 0 bases, and 8 bases stayed unmatched. The germline gives CDR1 SGHTA, CDR2 FQGTGA. This CDR3 is built from 17 residues. CDR3 amino acids: CASSLFPQGALNTEAFF. The DNA of the CDR3 is TGTGCCAGCAGCTTATTCCCCCAGGGGGCGTTGAACACTGAAGCTTTCTTT.

The CDR3 region is CASSIGQLETQYF. The CDR3 DNA follows: TGTGCCAGTAGTATAGGGCAGCTAGAGACCCAGTACTTC. V gene TRBV19 combines with J gene TRBJ2-5, with D hard to call. The CDR3 contains 13 residues. CDR1 is LNHDA and CDR2 is SQIVND in the germline V gene (reference sequence). The V gene lost 1 base and the J gene lost 4 bases, with 7 bases spanning the gap.

This sequence joins TRBV28 and TRBJ2-4, with D perhaps matching TRBD1 (6 bases). V was pared by 5 bases and J by 11 bases, with 13 bases between. The germline V gene has CDR1 MDHEN and CDR2 SYDVKM. CDR3 length equals 12 residues. This CDR3 is CASSADPGVQYF. The DNA for the CDR3 is TGTGCCAGCAGTGCCGACCCAGGGGTTCAGTACTTC.

The rearrangement joins TRBV5-6 to TRBJ2-7, with TRBD2 matching 9 bases. V lost 4 bases, J lost 0 bases, and 5 bases stayed unmatched. Germline lookup yields CDR1 SGHDT and CDR2 YYEEEE. This CDR3 region has 15 residues. The CDR3 sequence: CASSEGLAGSYEQYF. CDR3 coding DNA: TGTGCCAGCAGCGAGGGACTAGCAGGCTCCTACGAGCAGTACTTC. The full variable domain, completed using reference TRBV5-6 and TRBJ2-7, is DAGVTQSPTHLIKTRGQQVTLRCSPKSGHDTVSWYQQALGQGPQFIFQYYEEEERQRGNFPDRFSGHQFPNYSSELNVNALLLGDSALYLCASSEGLAGSYEQYFGPGTRLTVT.

The chain joins TRBV7-2 to TRBJ1-4; perhaps TRBD1 as D (5 bases). CDR1 SGHTA and CDR2 FQGNSA come from the germline V gene. This CDR3 contains 15 residues. Trimming stripped 5 bases from V and 4 bases from J, with 14 bases between. CDR3 loop: CASSRRLRDNEKLFF. CDR3 DNA: TGTGCCAGCAGCAGACGGCTCAGGGATAATGAAAAACTGTTTTTT.

The V call is TRBV6-6, the J call TRBJ2-7; no definite D call. Germline CDR1 MNHNY, CDR2 SVGAGI (reference sequence). V was shortened by 4 bases and J by 2 bases, with 9 bases between the two germline ends. CDR3 length: 13 amino acids. In DNA, the CDR3 is TGTGCCAGCAGTTTGGAGTCCCCCTACGAGCAGTACTTC. Translated, it gives CASSLESPYEQYF.

Points on this clone: Distinct nucleotide sequences in the sample also encode this CDR3. The chain combines TRBV5-6 with TRBJ1-1; 10 positions agree with TRBD1. CDR3 length: 13 residues. Per the germline V gene, CDR1 is SGHDT and CDR2 is YYEEEE. J gave up 4 bases and V 4 bases, and 1 base lay outside the gene matches. CDR3 protein: CASSRTGGTEAFF. The CDR3 DNA reads as TGTGCCAGCAGCCGGACAGGGGGCACTGAAGCTTTCTTT. The full variable domain, in which reference TRBV5-6 and TRBJ1-1 provide the parts outside the CDR3, is DAGVTQSPTHLIKTRGQQVTLRCSPKSGHDTVSWYQQALGQGPQFIFQYYEEEERQRGNFPDRFSGHQFPNYSSELNVNALLLGDSALYLCASSRTGGTEAFFGQGTRLTVV.

The chain joins TRBV7-9 to TRBJ2-1, with TRBD2 matching over 10 bases. The germline CDR1 and CDR2 sequences are SEHNR and FQNEAQ (reference sequence). V shed 0 bases and J 5 bases; nucleotides not matched to a gene: 4. The CDR3 consists of 16 residues. CDR3 loop: CASSLALAGSNNEQFF. Written as DNA, the CDR3 is TGTGCCAGCAGCTTAGCACTAGCGGGGTCAAACAATGAGCAGTTCTTC.

The count of this clone is one. The chain employs TRBV29-1 and TRBJ2-1, with a tentative D call TRBD1 (6 bases). The CDR3 runs to 16 residues. V lost 3 bases, J lost 1 base, and 16 bases lay in between. CDR1 is SQVTM and CDR2 is ANQGSEA in the germline V gene. Here the CDR3 DNA reads TGCAGCGTTGACACGGGACACGGGTTTTCCTACAATGAGCAGTTCTTC. Amino acids: CSVDTGHGFSYNEQFF.

CDR3 loop: CASSHLIRDSRMNTEAFF. DNA for the CDR3: TGCGCCAGCAGCCATTTAATCCGGGACAGCAGGATGAACACTGAAGCTTTCTTT. This sequence joins TRBV4-3 and TRBJ1-1; 7 bases agree with TRBD1. This CDR3 has 18 residues. V shed 3 bases and J 0 bases; nucleotides not matched to a gene: 13. Germline CDR1 LGHNA, CDR2 YSLEER.

This chain connects TRBV7-2 to TRBJ2-1, with no clear D. Germline CDR1 is SGHTA and CDR2 is FQGNSA. V was trimmed by 5 bases and J by 8 bases, leaving 13 bases between them. There are 13 residues in the CDR3. The CDR3: CASSVQRGDEQFF. The CDR3 DNA reads as TGTGCCAGCAGCGTCCAGCGTGGGGATGAGCAGTTCTTC.

Concerning this clone itself: The same CDR3 is also encoded by other DNA sequences in this sample. The DNA for the CDR3 is TGTGCCAGCAGTCCACCCCCACAAGAGACCCAGTACTTC. Its protein is CASSPPPQETQYF. The chain carries TRBV28 and TRBJ2-5; no reliable D call. This CDR3 contains 13 residues. V gave up 5 bases and J gave up 2 bases, with 9 bases separating them. Germline values: CDR1 MDHEN, CDR2 SYDVKM.

The V and J genes are TRBV4-1 and TRBJ1-6, with D perhaps matching TRBD1 (5 bases). The CDR3 loop spans 15 amino acids. Trimming pared 4 bases from V and 8 bases from J, leaving 15 bases between. CDR1 and CDR2 (germline): MGHRA, YSYEKL. The CDR3 region has the DNA TGCGCCAGCAGCCGCGGGGCTGCAGAGGATTCACCCCTCCACTTT. This codes for CASSRGAAEDSPLHF.

The V and J genes are TRBV2 and TRBJ1-3; D is unclear. The CDR3 sequence is 14 residues long. V was pared by 3 bases and J by 4 bases, with 10 bases between. CDR1 SNHLY and CDR2 FYNNEI come from the germline V gene. In DNA form, the CDR3 reads TGTGCCAGCAGTGATGGCCCGGTGGGAAACACCATATATTTT. This encodes CASSDGPVGNTIYF.

This clone occurred a few times. The chain couples TRBV28 to TRBJ1-5; D gene ambiguous. V lost 10 bases, J lost 4 bases, and 14 bases lay in between. The germline V gene has CDR1 MDHEN and CDR2 SYDVKM. This CDR3 spans 13 amino acids. In DNA form, the CDR3 reads TGTGCCACCCGAGAAGGGTGGAATCAGCCCCAGCATTTT. It translates to CATREGWNQPQHF.

The chain combines TRBV7-2 with TRBJ2-4; D is perhaps TRBD2 (6 bases). This CDR3 comprises 15 residues. Germline CDR1 is SGHTA and CDR2 is FQGNSA. V gave up 5 bases and J gave up 5 bases, with 16 bases separating them. The CDR3 DNA sequence: TGTGCCAGCAGCCCGAGGAGGGTTGATCAAAACATTCAGTACTTC. It specifies CASSPRRVDQNIQYF.